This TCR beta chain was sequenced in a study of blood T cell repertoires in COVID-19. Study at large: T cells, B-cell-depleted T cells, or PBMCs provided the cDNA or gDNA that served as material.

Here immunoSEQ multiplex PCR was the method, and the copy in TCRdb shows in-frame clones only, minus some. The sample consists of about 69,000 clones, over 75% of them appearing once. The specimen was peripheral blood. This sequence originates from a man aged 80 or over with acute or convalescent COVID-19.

The CDR3 is CATSDFGLAGGITDTQYF. Here the CDR3 DNA reads TGTGCCACCAGTGATTTCGGTCTAGCGGGAGGGATCACAGATACGCAGTATTTT. The chain employs TRBV24-1 and TRBJ2-3, with 12 bases lining up with TRBD2. The germline V gene encodes CDR1 KGHDR and CDR2 SFDVKD. The J segment lost 2 bases and the V segment lost 1 base, leaving 6 bases of the junction unmatched. This CDR3 region has 18 residues.